The 27 T cell receptor beta chains presented below share a single source sample, sequenced in a study of shared clonotypes between healthy human individuals. Only in-frame clones appear in the TCRdb table, and some are missing; sequencing was by immunoSEQ multiplex PCR. The sample consists of about 2.4 million clones, approximately 92% of them appearing once. Source material: naive CD4+ T cells sorted from blood. The subset is: CD45RA+ positively selected. All receptors derive from a man younger than 35 in good health.

The chain recombines TRBV4-1 with TRBJ2-3; 7 nucleotides agree with TRBD2. Trimming removed 0 bases from V and 2 bases from J; junction bases left unmatched: 8. Germline CDR1 is MGHRA and CDR2 is YSYEKL. This CDR3 comprises 17 residues. The CDR3 loop is CASSQDRASGVTDTQYF. The DNA of the CDR3 is TGCGCCAGCAGCCAAGATCGGGCTAGCGGAGTCACAGATACGCAGTATTTT.

For the CDR3, the DNA is TGTGCCAGTAGTAGGACAGTGTCTGGAAACACCATATATTTT. Its translation is CASSRTVSGNTIYF. The J gene is TRBJ1-3, the V gene TRBV19; D might be TRBD1 (6 bases). The V gene's germline CDR1 is LNHDA and CDR2 SQIVND (reference sequence). The CDR3 sequence is 14 residues long. V lost 4 bases, J lost 1 base, and 8 bases lay in between.

This chain links TRBV6-6 with TRBJ2-7; the D gene is possibly TRBD2 (5 bases). The V end was cut by 6 bases, the J end by 1 base, with 7 bases between. Germline CDR1 MNHNY, CDR2 SVGAGI (reference sequence). The CDR3 is 12 amino acids. For the CDR3, the DNA is TGTGCCAGCAGGGGAGTATCCTACGAGCAGTACTTC. Amino acids: CASRGVSYEQYF.

Turning to this clone: The sample carries other DNA sequences with the same CDR3. The chain combines TRBV7-9 with TRBJ2-7; D not resolved. Germline assignment: CDR1 SEHNR and CDR2 FQNEAQ (reference sequence). Trimming took off 5 bases at V and 4 bases at J, with 9 bases between the two ends. The CDR3 contains 12 residues. CDR3 in amino acids: CASSGSSYEQYF. The DNA for the CDR3 is TGTGCCAGCAGCGGGTCGTCGTACGAGCAGTACTTC.

The count of this clone is one. The chain links TRBV27 to TRBJ2-7, with D possibly being TRBD1 or TRBD2 (5 bases each). The CDR3 consists of 13 residues. V lost 3 bases and J 3 bases, leaving 9 bases between the germline ends. Germline loops: CDR1 MNHEY, CDR2 SMNVEV (reference sequence). In nucleotides, the CDR3 is TGTGCCAGCAGTTTCCGGGGCAACTACGAGCAGTACTTC. It yields the protein CASSFRGNYEQYF.

Worth noting for this clone: Other nucleotide sequences in the sample specify the same CDR3. The V and J genes are TRBV27 and TRBJ1-5; no reliable D call. The CDR3 consists of 13 residues. V lost 3 bases to trimming and J lost 1 base, with 4 bases between them. The germline V gene encodes CDR1 MNHEY and CDR2 SMNVEV (reference sequence). The CDR3 protein is CASSLGSNQPQHF. The CDR3 DNA reads TGTGCCAGCAGTTTGGGCAGCAATCAGCCCCAGCATTTT.

V is TRBV30 and J is TRBJ2-5; D is possibly TRBD2 (6 bases). Germline-derived CDR1 and CDR2 are GTSNPN and SVGIG (reference sequence). The CDR3 runs 13 residues. V dropped 3 bases and J dropped 5 bases, with 13 bases sitting between them. The CDR3, as DNA: TGTGCCTGGAGGAATACGGGGGTTGAGACCCAGTACTTC. The encoded protein is CAWRNTGVETQYF.

The chain carries TRBV15 and TRBJ2-1; D possibly corresponds to TRBD1 (6 bases). The CDR3 runs to 15 residues. Trimming took 5 bases from V and 2 from J, leaving 13 bases between them. Germline V gives CDR1 LNHNV, CDR2 YYDKDF (reference sequence). Written as DNA, the CDR3 is TGTGCCACCAGCCGGGCAGGGGATACCTACAATGAGCAGTTCTTC. The encoded protein is CATSRAGDTYNEQFF.

In the case of this clone: The same CDR3 can be traced to other DNA sequences in this sample. This chain uses TRBV5-1 with TRBJ2-7, with 8 nucleotides matching TRBD1. CDR1 SGHRS and CDR2 YFSETQ come from the germline V gene. CDR3 length: 14 residues. The V gene end was trimmed by 4 bases and the J gene end by 0 bases; junction bases not matched to a gene: 3. The CDR3 sequence: CASSPDRGSYEQYF. Here the CDR3 DNA reads TGCGCCAGCAGCCCCGACAGGGGCTCCTACGAGCAGTACTTC. Full variable domain (rest looked up from reference TRBV5-1 and TRBJ2-7): KAGVTQTPRYLIKTRGQQVTLSCSPISGHRSVSWYQQTPGQGLQFLFEYFSETQRNKGNFPGRFSGRQFSNSRSEMNVSTLELGDSALYLCASSPDRGSYEQYFGPGTRLTVT.

This sequence joins TRBV7-8 and TRBJ2-1; D unclear. The V and J ends lost 0 bases and 9 bases respectively, with 6 bases between them. The CDR3 totals 12 residues. The germline V gene has CDR1 SGHVS and CDR2 FQNEAQ. Written as DNA, the CDR3 is TGTGCCAGCAGCTTAGCGCGGTCTGAGCAGTTCTTC. It translates to CASSLARSEQFF.

This clone was found once. This chain joins TRBV29-1 and TRBJ2-3, with D unresolved. Between the trimmed V and J ends, which lost 3 bases and 3 bases, there was a span of 7 bases. Germline CDR1 reads SQVTM; CDR2 reads ANQGSEA. The length of the CDR3 is 12 residues. CDR3 DNA sequence: TGCAGCGTTGATGTGGGTACAGATACGCAGTATTTT. Amino acid sequence: CSVDVGTDTQYF.

The gene calls are TRBV18 and TRBJ1-4; 8 bases align to TRBD1. The CDR3 is made up of 14 amino acids. V gave up 3 bases and J gave up 8 bases; unmatched junction bases: 5. From germline, CDR1 is KGHSH and CDR2 LQKENI. CDR3 loop: CASSPGQDGEKLFF. DNA of the CDR3: TGTGCCAGCTCACCGGGACAGGATGGAGAAAAACTGTTTTTT.

CDR3 sequence reads: CASSSPWGEPGYTF. CDR3 in DNA: TGTGCCAGCAGTTCCCCGTGGGGCGAGCCTGGCTACACCTTC. V gene TRBV6-6 combines with J gene TRBJ1-2; D perhaps matches TRBD1 (5 bases). Between the trimmed V and J ends, which lost 4 bases and 7 bases, there was a span of 16 bases. The CDR3 spans 14 residues. In germline, CDR1 is MNHNY, CDR2 SVGAGI (reference sequence).

Only a few counts were recorded for this clone. The chain joins TRBV5-1 to TRBJ1-4; possibly TRBD1 for D (5 bases). Germline CDR1 is SGHRS and CDR2 is YFSETQ. The CDR3 spans 13 residues. Trimming removed 0 bases from V and 12 bases from J, with 12 bases in between. This chain's CDR3 is CASSLEQAAELFF. Here the CDR3 DNA reads TGCGCCAGCAGCTTGGAACAGGCGGCGGAACTGTTTTTT.

The J gene is TRBJ1-5, the V gene TRBV6-1; D is ambiguous. The CDR3 is made up of 16 amino acids. Deletions cut 4 bases from V and 2 bases from J, with 15 bases between. CDR1 and CDR2 from the germline V gene are MNHNS and SASEGT. CDR3 in DNA: TGTGCCAGCAGTGGACGGACGGGTGTGGGCAATCAGCCCCAGCATTTT. Its translation: CASSGRTGVGNQPQHF.

The rearrangement joins TRBV19 to TRBJ1-1; no firm D call. The ends were cut back, 1 base at V and 6 bases at J, with 9 bases in the middle. Germline CDR1 is LNHDA and CDR2 is SQIVND (reference sequence). The CDR3 is 13 residues long. The CDR3 reads CASSIAGIPEAFF. CDR3 nucleotide sequence: TGTGCCAGTAGTATAGCGGGAATACCTGAAGCTTTCTTT.

About this clone itself: In the same sample, other DNA sequences code for this CDR3. J is TRBJ2-5 and V is TRBV6-5; either TRBD1 or TRBD2 may supply D (6 bases each). Germline assignment: CDR1 MNHEY and CDR2 SVGAGI. The CDR3 contains 15 residues. V lost 0 bases and J lost 5, with 13 bases in between. In DNA form, the CDR3 reads TGTGCCAGCAGTTACTCGGCAGGGGCGGGGGAGACCCAGTACTTC. Its protein product is CASSYSAGAGETQYF.

A remark on this clone: The identical CDR3 is also encoded by other nucleotide sequences in the sample. The V gene is TRBV7-2, the J gene TRBJ2-2, with D unresolved. The ends were cut back, 3 bases at V and 4 bases at J, with 12 bases in the middle. This CDR3 spans 15 amino acids. Germline CDR1 reads SGHTA; CDR2 reads FQGNSA. The CDR3 loop reads CASSLVGGSTGELFF. The CDR3 coding sequence is TGTGCCAGCAGCTTGGTCGGCGGAAGCACCGGGGAGCTGTTTTTT.

The rearrangement links TRBV5-1 to TRBJ2-1, with 12 bases matching TRBD2. After removal of 6 bases from V and 7 bases from J, the junction contained 11 bases not matched to a gene. CDR3 size: 16 residues. Germline CDR1 is SGHRS and CDR2 is YFSETQ. CDR3: CASIMGPTSGGNEQFF. Written as DNA, the CDR3 is TGCGCCAGCATTATGGGCCCGACTAGCGGGGGAAATGAGCAGTTCTTC.

The genes are TRBV5-6 and TRBJ2-6; TRBD2 aligns across 10 bases. With 4 bases clipped from V and 5 bases from J, the junction kept 12 bases outside the gene matches. There are 18 residues in the CDR3. CDR1 SGHDT and CDR2 YYEEEE come from the germline V gene. In nucleotides, the CDR3 is TGTGCCAGCAGCGTCAGCGGGGGGGCCTTCTCGTGGGCCAACGTCCTGACTTTC. Translated, it gives CASSVSGGAFSWANVLTF.

Only one count was recorded for this clone. J is TRBJ2-7 and V is TRBV7-2; 12 bases fit TRBD2. The CDR3 sequence is 15 residues long. CDR1 SGHTA and CDR2 FQGNSA come from the germline V gene. The trim removed 4 bases at V and 5 bases at J, leaving 6 bases unmatched. CDR3 bases: TGTGCCAGCAGCTCTTCTAGCGGGAGGGACGACGAGCAGTACTTC. As protein: CASSSSSGRDDEQYF.

The genes are TRBV5-5 and TRBJ1-5; no clear D gene. The CDR3 spans 14 residues. Per the germline V gene, CDR1 is SGHKS and CDR2 is YYEKEE (reference sequence). The V end lost 1 base, the J end lost 7 bases, and 12 bases lay between the germline ends. The CDR3, as DNA: TGTGCCAGCAGCTTGTTTAACGTAGGCCAGCCCCAGCATTTT. Translated: CASSLFNVGQPQHF.

This chain joins TRBV7-2 and TRBJ2-1, with 12 bases lining up with TRBD2. This CDR3 comprises 17 residues. Germline CDR1 SGHTA, CDR2 FQGNSA. Trimming took 0 bases from V and 12 from J; bases not matched to a gene: 12. CDR3 in DNA: TGTGCCAGCAGCTTAGCGCACCTAGCGGGGGGGCCCCGGGGGCAGTTCTTC. This translates into CASSLAHLAGGPRGQFF.

This clone was detected a few times. The V and J genes are TRBV10-1 and TRBJ2-7, with 7 bases identical to TRBD1. This CDR3 is 13 amino acids long. Germline values: CDR1 WNHNN, CDR2 SYGVQD (reference sequence). V gave up 2 bases and J gave up 3 bases; unmatched junction bases: 1. CDR3 protein: CASSEGTVYEQYF. CDR3 coding DNA: TGCGCCAGCAGTGAGGGGACAGTCTACGAGCAGTACTTC.

This sequence joins TRBV2 and TRBJ2-3; 12 nucleotides line up with TRBD2. V was clipped by 5 bases and J by 3 bases; unmatched bases: 3. This CDR3 comprises 15 residues. Germline V gene data show CDR1 as SNHLY and CDR2 as FYNNEI. CDR3 nucleotides: TGTGCCAGCAGTAAGACTAGCGGGAGTACAGATACGCAGTATTTT. Translating it yields CASSKTSGSTDTQYF.

The rearrangement links TRBV10-3 to TRBJ1-2; perhaps TRBD1 as D (6 bases). The germline V gene encodes CDR1 ENHRY and CDR2 SYGVKD. V was pared by 0 bases and J by 4 bases, with 12 bases between. The CDR3 spans 15 residues. The CDR3 reads CAISESPGAGYGYTF. CDR3 coding DNA: TGTGCCATCAGTGAGTCTCCGGGGGCGGGCTATGGCTACACCTTC.

The chain joins TRBV6-5 to TRBJ2-5; 8 nucleotides line up with TRBD1. V gave up 2 bases and J gave up 5 bases; unmatched junction bases: 1. The CDR3 is 13 amino acids. Germline V gene lookup returns CDR1 MNHEY and CDR2 SVGAGI. As DNA, the CDR3 is TGTGCCAGCAGTTACAACAGGGGGGAGACCCAGTACTTC. It is translated as CASSYNRGETQYF.